This T cell receptor (beta chain) was sequenced for a study of shared clonotypes between healthy human individuals. Study-wide points: Limitation of the genetic and exposure-history diversity represented came from the few donors.

Worth noting for this clone: Its antigen is still unknown. Additional DNA sequences in this sample encode the identical CDR3.

The ends were cut back, 2 bases at V and 3 bases at J, with 4 bases in the middle. The CDR3 covers 12 residues. Germline CDR1 is MDHEN and CDR2 is SYDVKM. The assay was immunoSEQ multiplex PCR, and TCRdb's table has in-frame clones only and misses some. The table has about 2 million clones, roughly 95% seen once. The donor population consisted of healthy HIV-negative adults with no recent acute infections or vaccinations. The CD4+ fraction was divided into a CD45RA+ naive subset and a CD45RA-negative memory subset. This sequence joins TRBV28 and TRBJ1-2, with unresolved D. The receptor comes from a man younger than 30 in good health. The specimen was naive CD4+ T cells sorted from blood. Subset in this sample: CD45RA+ positively selected. The CDR3 bases are TGTGCCAGCAGTTTAGTAGACTATGGCTACACCTTC. Translated, it gives CASSLVDYGYTF.